This T cell receptor beta chain was profiled in a study of blood T cell repertoires in COVID-19. V shed 0 bases and J shed 2 bases, with 12 bases lying between them. Germline CDR1 SGDLS, CDR2 YYNGEE. The CDR3 totals 15 residues. Original data processing: Reference gene primer amplification gave estimated nucleated cell counts. Assay used: immunoSEQ multiplex PCR; TCRdb lists only in-frame clones, some missing. V and J calls and clone size follow that table, whereas D and trimming were derived from the DNA. The table has 200,000 to 300,000 clones, 70% to 90% seen once. The sample consisted of peripheral blood. The rearrangement joins TRBV9 to TRBJ2-7, with D perhaps matching TRBD1 (5 bases). The TCR sequence derives from a man older than 75 with acute or convalescent COVID-19. The CDR3 DNA reads as TGTGCCAGCAGCGTAGGAAGTACAGGAGCCTACGAGCAGTACTTC. Translating it yields CASSVGSTGAYEQYF.